Following are 29 T cell receptor beta chains from one sample sequenced in a study of vaccination effects on CD4 cells after COVID-19. CD4+ T cells were isolated after approximately 10 days of culture. Libraries were prepared by immunoSEQ multiplex PCR; TCRdb keeps only in-frame clonotypes and omits some of them. The table has tens of thousands of clones, nearly 75% seen once. No antigen has been identified for these receptors. The sequenced sample was CD4+ T cells from PBMCs cultured without peptide, obtained before COVID-19 vaccination. The receptor set was obtained from a human donor who received a COVID-19 vaccine.

This chain joins TRBV5-6 and TRBJ2-4; D tentatively fits TRBD1 or TRBD2 (5 bases each). V was shortened by 1 base and J by 3 bases, with 11 bases between the two germline ends. This CDR3 has 15 amino acids. Germline V gene sequence: CDR1 SGHDT, CDR2 YYEEEE. The CDR3 coding sequence is TGTGCCAGCAGCTTGCGGGGCCCCAACAAAAACATTCAGTACTTC. Translation gives CASSLRGPNKNIQYF.

The chain links TRBV4-1 to TRBJ2-3; 11 nucleotides line up with TRBD2. V gave up 0 bases and J gave up 2 bases; unmatched junction bases: 4. There are 17 residues in the CDR3. CDR1 and CDR2 (germline): MGHRA, YSYEKL. CDR3 in amino acids: CASSQERLAGYTDTQYF. In DNA form, the CDR3 reads TGCGCCAGCAGCCAAGAACGACTAGCGGGGTACACAGATACGCAGTATTTT.

The V call is TRBV5-4, the J call TRBJ2-3; D ambiguous. Trimming pared 3 bases from V and 2 bases from J, leaving 10 bases between. Germline CDR1 SGHNT, CDR2 YYREEE (reference sequence). The CDR3 contains 14 residues. CDR3 sequence reads: CASSSGPDTDTQYF. The CDR3 DNA reads as TGTGCCAGCAGCTCTGGACCCGACACAGATACGCAGTATTTT.

The J gene is TRBJ1-5, the V gene TRBV6-1; 8 nucleotides line up with TRBD1. CDR3 length: 18 amino acids. Germline-derived CDR1 and CDR2 are MNHNS and SASEGT. The junction had 15 bases not matched to a gene; V was cut back by 4 bases and J by 4 bases. CDR3 in amino acids: CASSAPRQGQGGNQPQHF. The CDR3, as DNA: TGTGCCAGCAGTGCCCCAAGACAGGGGCAAGGGGGAAATCAGCCCCAGCATTTT.

The J gene is TRBJ2-7, the V gene TRBV6-2 or TRBV6-3, with a weak D call TRBD1 (6 bases). V was pared by 0 bases and J by 1 base, with 25 bases between. This CDR3 spans 20 amino acids. Germline values: CDR1 MNHEY, CDR2 SVGEGT. The CDR3 loop reads CASSYSAGQPFPARSYEQYF. The CDR3, as DNA: TGTGCCAGCAGTTACTCGGCCGGACAGCCGTTTCCTGCCCGATCCTACGAGCAGTACTTC.

The gene calls are TRBV19 and TRBJ1-2, with 9 bases lining up with TRBD1. With 5 bases clipped from V and 4 bases from J, the junction kept 8 bases outside the gene matches. Germline CDR1 LNHDA, CDR2 SQIVND (reference sequence). This CDR3 is 15 amino acids long. The CDR3 here is CASSRGQGDPYGYTF. For the CDR3, the DNA is TGTGCCAGTAGTCGGGGACAGGGAGATCCCTATGGCTACACCTTC.

The V and J genes are TRBV6-5 and TRBJ1-1, with D hard to call. The V gene lost 2 bases and the J gene lost 8 bases, with 9 bases spanning the gap. The germline CDR1 and CDR2 sequences are MNHEY and SVGAGI. CDR3 size: 12 residues. The DNA of the CDR3 is TGTGCCAGCAGTTACAGTGGTAGGGAAGCTTTCTTT. It yields the protein CASSYSGREAFF.

V and J are TRBV18 and TRBJ2-1; 7 nucleotides match TRBD1. The germline V gene encodes CDR1 KGHSH and CDR2 LQKENI. This CDR3 is built from 14 residues. Trimming removed 6 bases from V and 3 bases from J; junction bases left unmatched: 5. The CDR3 protein is CASSPGTDYNEQFF. DNA for the CDR3: TGTGCCAGCTCGCCCGGGACAGACTACAATGAGCAGTTCTTC.

The rearrangement uses TRBV9 and TRBJ1-1; no definite D call. This CDR3 spans 13 amino acids. Trimming stripped 3 bases from V and 1 base from J, with 7 bases between. Per germline, CDR1 SGDLS and CDR2 YYNGEE. As DNA, the CDR3 is TGTGCCAGCAGCGCCTCAGGGAACACTGAAGCTTTCTTT. It yields the protein CASSASGNTEAFF.

The J gene is TRBJ2-5, the V gene TRBV29-1; perhaps TRBD1 as D (6 bases). The CDR3 extends over 12 amino acids. V dropped 4 bases and J dropped 4 bases, with 10 bases sitting between them. Per the germline V gene, CDR1 is SQVTM and CDR2 is ANQGSEA. CDR3 nucleotide sequence: TGCAGCGTTGGTGAAGGGGGAGAGACCCAGTACTTC. This codes for CSVGEGGETQYF.

This clone has a handful of counts. The chain uses TRBV15 and TRBJ1-2, with D unresolved. CDR1 is LNHNV and CDR2 is YYDKDF in the germline V gene (reference sequence). There are 15 residues in the CDR3. The germline V and J ends were trimmed by 0 bases and 8 bases, with 16 bases remaining between them. CDR3 sequence reads: CATSRDGEGREGYTF. CDR3 bases: TGTGCCACCAGCAGAGATGGGGAAGGGAGGGAGGGCTACACCTTC.

The chain links TRBV24-1 to TRBJ2-3; 7 bases align to TRBD2. The length of the CDR3 is 15 residues. Germline assignment: CDR1 KGHDR and CDR2 SFDVKD. Trimming cost V 4 bases and J 0 bases; bases outside gene matches: 3. Written as DNA, the CDR3 is TGTGCCACCAGTGAAACTAGCGCTAGCACAGATACGCAGTATTTT. It encodes CATSETSASTDTQYF.

This clone was detected a few times. This rearrangement joins TRBV7-2 to TRBJ1-3; D is uncertain. Trimming took off 5 bases at V and 4 bases at J, with 9 bases between the two ends. This CDR3 spans 13 amino acids. Germline V lookup: CDR1 SGHTA, CDR2 FQGNSA. The CDR3 sequence: CASSPEGGNTIYF. CDR3 DNA sequence: TGTGCCAGCAGCCCAGAAGGGGGAAACACCATATATTTT.

The CDR3 nucleotides read TGCGCCAGCAGCCAAGAAAGGGTGACAGGGGTGACTGAAGCTTTCTTT. Translation: CASSQERVTGVTEAFF. This chain connects TRBV4-1 to TRBJ1-1, with 8 bases matching TRBD1. The CDR3 consists of 16 residues. V lost 0 bases to trimming and J lost 5 bases; unmatched junction nucleotides: 8. The germline V gene encodes CDR1 MGHRA and CDR2 YSYEKL.

The chain carries TRBV18 and TRBJ2-3; 12 bases are shared with TRBD2. CDR3 length equals 17 residues. Germline CDR1 reads KGHSH; CDR2 reads LQKENI. V was clipped by 3 bases and J by 1 base; unmatched bases: 5. CDR3 bases: TGTGCCAGCTCACCTGGGACTAGCGGGCCTGGCACAGATACGCAGTATTTT. Translation: CASSPGTSGPGTDTQYF.

This chain links TRBV2 with TRBJ1-4, with 8 bases fitting TRBD1. J was trimmed by 8 bases and V by 6 bases; bases with no gene match: 2. Germline values: CDR1 SNHLY, CDR2 FYNNEI. CDR3 length: 12 residues. The CDR3: CASSRQGEKLFF. The CDR3 DNA reads TGTGCCAGCAGCCGACAGGGGGAAAAACTGTTTTTT. Full variable domain (rest looked up from reference TRBV2 and TRBJ1-4): EPEVTQTPSHQVTQMGQEVILRCVPISNHLYFYWYRQILGQKVEFLVSFYNNEISEKSEIFDDQFSVERPDGSNFTLKIRSTKLEDSAMYFCASSRQGEKLFFGSGTQLSVL.

This clone was counted between two and nine times. The CDR3 protein is CAISESRNSPLHF. The CDR3 bases are TGTGCCATCAGTGAGTCGAGGAATTCACCCCTCCACTTT. This chain uses TRBV10-3 with TRBJ1-6; no firm D call. From germline, CDR1 is ENHRY and CDR2 SYGVKD. This CDR3 spans 13 amino acids. Trimming cost V 0 bases and J 7 bases, with 4 bases left between them.

The chain couples TRBV5-1 to TRBJ2-1; D unclear. The CDR3 contains 15 residues. Germline values: CDR1 SGHRS, CDR2 YFSETQ. Trimming left V 0 bases short and J 8 bases short, with 15 bases between. The CDR3 DNA sequence: TGCGCCAGCAGCTTGGTTAACGCCGATTCAGATGAGCAGTTCTTC. Translating it yields CASSLVNADSDEQFF.

This chain links TRBV10-3 with TRBJ1-1, with 9 bases aligning to TRBD1. Germline V lookup: CDR1 ENHRY, CDR2 SYGVKD. V was clipped by 10 bases and J by 0 bases; unmatched bases: 3. This CDR3 comprises 13 residues. In DNA, the CDR3 is TGTGCCACCCGGACAGGGGTGAACACTGAAGCTTTCTTT. Translation: CATRTGVNTEAFF.

A few counts support this clone. The rearrangement links TRBV24-1 to TRBJ1-2; D not resolved. The CDR3 is 14 amino acids. Trimming left V 4 bases short and J 0 bases short, with 8 bases between. Germline lookup yields CDR1 KGHDR and CDR2 SFDVKD. The CDR3 loop is CATSDTTANYGYTF. The CDR3 DNA reads TGTGCCACCAGTGACACCACCGCTAACTATGGCTACACCTTC.

J is TRBJ1-6 and V is TRBV19; tentative D call: TRBD1 (6 bases). This CDR3 region has 15 residues. Germline CDR1 and CDR2: LNHDA and SQIVND (reference sequence). V dropped 5 bases and J dropped 7 bases, with 15 bases sitting between them. The CDR3 DNA follows: TGTGCCAGTAGTCCCCCTGGACAGAGGAATTCACCCCTCCACTTT. Translated, it gives CASSPPGQRNSPLHF.

The chain joins TRBV7-2 to TRBJ2-1, with 13 bases matching TRBD2. Unmatched junction bases numbered 6, after V lost 6 bases and J lost 7 bases. There are 15 residues in the CDR3. Germline values: CDR1 SGHTA, CDR2 FQGNSA. The CDR3 spells CASRTGTSGKNEQFF. The CDR3, as DNA: TGTGCCAGCAGGACCGGGACTAGCGGGAAAAATGAGCAGTTCTTC.

The CDR3 DNA sequence: TGTGCCAGCAGTGTAAGGCGAGGAAACACCATATATTTT. It yields the protein CASSVRRGNTIYF. The chain uses TRBV2 and TRBJ1-3; D uncertain. Germline-derived CDR1 and CDR2 are SNHLY and FYNNEI. V dropped 4 bases and J dropped 4 bases, with 8 bases sitting between them. The CDR3 sequence is 13 residues long.

The chain is built from TRBV5-4 and TRBJ1-1, with a possible D match to TRBD1 (5 bases). V lost 3 bases to trimming and J lost 2 bases, with 17 bases between them. There are 16 residues in the CDR3. The germline V gene encodes CDR1 SGHNT and CDR2 YYREEE (reference sequence). For the CDR3, the DNA is TGTGCCAGCAGCTCTCCGGGTTGGGGGGGTAACACTGAAGCTTTCTTT. As protein: CASSSPGWGGNTEAFF. The full variable domain, its missing parts supplied by reference TRBV5-4 and TRBJ1-1, is ETGVTQSPTHLIKTRGQQVTLRCSSQSGHNTVSWYQQALGQGPQFIFQYYREEENGRGNFPPRFSGLQFPNYSSELNVNALELDDSALYLCASSSPGWGGNTEAFFGQGTRLTVV.

The chain joins TRBV27 to TRBJ1-1; D uncertain. The V end was cut by 0 bases, the J end by 6 bases, with 14 bases between. There are 15 residues in the CDR3. CDR1 is MNHEY, CDR2 SMNVEV, per germline (reference sequence). The CDR3 protein is CASSLSSGVGSEAFF. CDR3 nucleotides: TGTGCCAGCAGTTTATCCTCCGGGGTAGGGTCTGAAGCTTTCTTT.

The rearrangement uses TRBV6-5 and TRBJ1-3; 7 nucleotides line up with TRBD1. J lost 0 bases, V lost 5 bases, and 4 bases had no gene match. The CDR3 consists of 15 residues. Germline CDR1 reads MNHEY; CDR2 reads SVGAGI. This CDR3 reads CASSSGTVSGNTIYF. In DNA form, the CDR3 reads TGTGCCAGCAGTAGCGGGACAGTCTCTGGAAACACCATATATTTT.

The V call is TRBV2, the J call TRBJ1-1, with D possibly TRBD1 on 5 matching bases. The germline CDR1 and CDR2 sequences are SNHLY and FYNNEI. The CDR3 totals 13 residues. V lost 8 bases and J 5 bases, leaving 15 bases between the germline ends. This CDR3 is CASQEGMRTEAFF. The CDR3 DNA follows: TGTGCCAGCCAGGAGGGGATGAGGACTGAAGCTTTCTTT.

The genes are TRBV7-9 and TRBJ2-1; D remains unclear. The CDR3 is 17 residues long. V was trimmed by 5 bases and J by 0 bases, leaving 17 bases between them. Germline V gene data show CDR1 as SEHNR and CDR2 as FQNEAQ (reference sequence). CDR3 amino acids: CASSPLVGLSSYNEQFF. The CDR3, as DNA: TGTGCCAGCAGCCCACTCGTAGGCCTCAGCTCCTACAATGAGCAGTTCTTC.

This rearrangement joins TRBV4-1 to TRBJ2-3; D is possibly TRBD1 (6 bases). The V and J ends lost 0 bases and 14 bases respectively, with 15 bases between them. Germline CDR1 MGHRA, CDR2 YSYEKL. The CDR3 is 13 amino acids. This CDR3 reads CASSQDRAGARYF. The CDR3 coding sequence is TGCGCCAGCAGCCAAGATCGGGCAGGGGCGCGGTATTTT.